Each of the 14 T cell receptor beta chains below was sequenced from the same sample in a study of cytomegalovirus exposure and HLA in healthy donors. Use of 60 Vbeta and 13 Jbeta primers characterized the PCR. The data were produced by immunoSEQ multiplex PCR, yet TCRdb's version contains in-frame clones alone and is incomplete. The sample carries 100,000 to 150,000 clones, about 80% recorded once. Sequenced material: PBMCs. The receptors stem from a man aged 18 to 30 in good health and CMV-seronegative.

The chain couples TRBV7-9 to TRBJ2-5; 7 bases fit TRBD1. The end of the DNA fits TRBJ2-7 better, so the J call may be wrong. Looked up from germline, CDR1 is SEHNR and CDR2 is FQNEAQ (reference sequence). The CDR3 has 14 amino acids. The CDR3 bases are TGTGCCAGCAGCTTGCAGGGGGTACCCTACGAGCAGTACTTC. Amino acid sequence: CASSLQGVPYEQYF.

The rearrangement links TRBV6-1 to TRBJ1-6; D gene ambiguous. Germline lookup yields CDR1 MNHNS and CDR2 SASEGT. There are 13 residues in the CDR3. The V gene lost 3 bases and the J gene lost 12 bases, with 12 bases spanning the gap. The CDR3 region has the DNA TGTGCCAGCAGTGATTGGGAGGGAGGACCCCTCCACTTT. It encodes CASSDWEGGPLHF.

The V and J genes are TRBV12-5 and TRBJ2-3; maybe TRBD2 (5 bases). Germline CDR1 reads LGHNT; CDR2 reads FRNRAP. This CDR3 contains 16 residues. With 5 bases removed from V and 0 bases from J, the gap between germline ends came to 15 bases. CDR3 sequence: CASGAPLVPSTDTQYF. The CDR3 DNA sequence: TGTGCTAGTGGTGCCCCACTAGTTCCTAGCACAGATACGCAGTATTTT.

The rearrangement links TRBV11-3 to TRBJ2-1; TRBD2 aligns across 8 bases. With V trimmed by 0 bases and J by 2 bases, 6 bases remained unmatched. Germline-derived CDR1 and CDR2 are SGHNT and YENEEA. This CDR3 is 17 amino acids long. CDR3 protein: CASSLDHGGGPYNEQFF. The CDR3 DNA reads TGTGCCAGCAGCTTAGATCACGGCGGGGGGCCCTACAATGAGCAGTTCTTC.

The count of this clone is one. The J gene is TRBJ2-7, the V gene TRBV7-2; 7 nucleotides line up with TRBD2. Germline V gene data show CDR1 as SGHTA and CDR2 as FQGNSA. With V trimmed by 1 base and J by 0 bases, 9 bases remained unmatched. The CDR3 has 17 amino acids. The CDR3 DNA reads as TGTGCCAGCAGCTTAGTGGGGAGCGGGGCACTCTCCTACGAGCAGTACTTC. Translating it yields CASSLVGSGALSYEQYF.

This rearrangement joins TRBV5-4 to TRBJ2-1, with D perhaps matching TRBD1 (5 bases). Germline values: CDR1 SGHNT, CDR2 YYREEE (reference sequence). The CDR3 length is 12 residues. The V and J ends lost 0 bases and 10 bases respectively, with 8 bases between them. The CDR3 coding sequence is TGTGCCAGCAGCTTGGCAGGGCTCGAGCAGTTCTTC. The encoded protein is CASSLAGLEQFF.

CDR3 sequence reads: CASRTGNTEAFF. The CDR3 nucleotides are TGCGCCAGCAGGACAGGGAACACTGAAGCTTTCTTT. The chain uses TRBV10-1 and TRBJ1-1; D perhaps matches TRBD1 (6 bases). Germline CDR1 WNHNN, CDR2 SYGVQD (reference sequence). The CDR3 runs 12 residues. V was pared by 6 bases and J by 1 base, with 6 bases between.

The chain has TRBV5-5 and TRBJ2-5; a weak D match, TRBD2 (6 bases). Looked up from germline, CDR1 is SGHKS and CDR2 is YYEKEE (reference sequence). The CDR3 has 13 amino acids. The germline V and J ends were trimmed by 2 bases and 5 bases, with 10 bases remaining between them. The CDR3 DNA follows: TGTGCCAGCAGCTTAGGCGGGGTGGAGACCCAGTACTTC. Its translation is CASSLGGVETQYF.

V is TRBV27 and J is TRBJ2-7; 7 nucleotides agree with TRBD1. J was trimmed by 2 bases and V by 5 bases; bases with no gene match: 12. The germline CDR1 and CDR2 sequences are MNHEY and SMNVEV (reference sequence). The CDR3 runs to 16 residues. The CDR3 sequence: CASSPGTARVPYEQYF. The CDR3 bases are TGTGCCAGCAGTCCCGGGACAGCCAGGGTCCCCTACGAGCAGTACTTC.

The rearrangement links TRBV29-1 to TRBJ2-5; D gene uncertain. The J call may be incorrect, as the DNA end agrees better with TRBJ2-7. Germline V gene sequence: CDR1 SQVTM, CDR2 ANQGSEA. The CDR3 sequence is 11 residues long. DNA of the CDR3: TGCAGCGTTGTTGTTACCTACGAGCAGTACTTC. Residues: CSVVVTYEQYF.

CDR3 loop: CASTRGLNTEAFF. CDR3 sequence (DNA): TGTGCCAGTACTCGGGGATTGAACACTGAAGCTTTCTTT. This rearrangement joins TRBV19 to TRBJ1-1; D not resolved. Germline assignment: CDR1 LNHDA and CDR2 SQIVND (reference sequence). The V end was cut by 7 bases, the J end by 0 bases, with 9 bases between. This CDR3 region has 13 residues.

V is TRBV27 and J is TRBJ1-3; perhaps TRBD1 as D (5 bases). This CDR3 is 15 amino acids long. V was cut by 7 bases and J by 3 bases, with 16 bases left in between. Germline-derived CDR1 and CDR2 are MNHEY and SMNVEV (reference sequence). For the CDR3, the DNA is TGTGCCAGCAACAACGGGGGAGATCATGGAAACACCATATATTTT. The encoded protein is CASNNGGDHGNTIYF.

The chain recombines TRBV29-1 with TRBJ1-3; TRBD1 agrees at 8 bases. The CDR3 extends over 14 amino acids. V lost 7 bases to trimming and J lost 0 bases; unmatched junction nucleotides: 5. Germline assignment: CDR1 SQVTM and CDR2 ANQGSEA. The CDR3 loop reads CSARTGGSGNTIYF. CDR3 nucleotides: TGCAGCGCCCGAACAGGGGGCTCTGGAAACACCATATATTTT.

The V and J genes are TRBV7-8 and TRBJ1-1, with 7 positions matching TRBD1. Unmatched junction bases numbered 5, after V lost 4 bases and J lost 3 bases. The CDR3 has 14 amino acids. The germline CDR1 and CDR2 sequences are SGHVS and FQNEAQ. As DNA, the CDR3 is TGTGCCAGCAGCTCAAATACAGGGGACACTGAAGCTTTCTTT. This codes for CASSSNTGDTEAFF.